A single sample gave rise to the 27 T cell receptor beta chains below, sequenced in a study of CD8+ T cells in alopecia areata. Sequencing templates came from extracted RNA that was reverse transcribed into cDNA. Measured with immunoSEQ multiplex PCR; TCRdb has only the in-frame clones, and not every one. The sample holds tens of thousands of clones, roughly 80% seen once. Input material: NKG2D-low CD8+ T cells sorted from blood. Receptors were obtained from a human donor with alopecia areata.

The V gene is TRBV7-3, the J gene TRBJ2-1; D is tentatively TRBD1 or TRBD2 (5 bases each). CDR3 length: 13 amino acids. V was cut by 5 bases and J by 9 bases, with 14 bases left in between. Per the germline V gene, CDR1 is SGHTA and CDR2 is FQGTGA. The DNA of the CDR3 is TGTGCCAGCAGCCTCTCTCAGAGGGGTGAGCAGTTCTTC. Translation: CASSLSQRGEQFF.

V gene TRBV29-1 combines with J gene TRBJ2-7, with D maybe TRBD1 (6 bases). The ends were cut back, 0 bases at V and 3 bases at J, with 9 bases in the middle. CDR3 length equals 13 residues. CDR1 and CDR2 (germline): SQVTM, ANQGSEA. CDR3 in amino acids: CSVEDRGDYEQYF. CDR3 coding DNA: TGCAGCGTTGAAGACAGGGGAGACTACGAGCAGTACTTC.

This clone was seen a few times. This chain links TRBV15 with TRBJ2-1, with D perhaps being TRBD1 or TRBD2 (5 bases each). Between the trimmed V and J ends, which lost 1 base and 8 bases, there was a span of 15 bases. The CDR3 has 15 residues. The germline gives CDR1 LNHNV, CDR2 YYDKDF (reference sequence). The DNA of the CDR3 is TGTGCCACCAGCAGAGGCTCCGGGACCTCGGATGAGCAGTTCTTC. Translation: CATSRGSGTSDEQFF.

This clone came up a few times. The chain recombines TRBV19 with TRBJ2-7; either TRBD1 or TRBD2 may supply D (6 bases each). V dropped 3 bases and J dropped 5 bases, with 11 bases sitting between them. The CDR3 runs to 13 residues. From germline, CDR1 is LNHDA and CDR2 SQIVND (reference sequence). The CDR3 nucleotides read TGTGCCAGTAGTATGATGGGGGGCAACGAGCAGTACTTC. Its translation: CASSMMGGNEQYF.

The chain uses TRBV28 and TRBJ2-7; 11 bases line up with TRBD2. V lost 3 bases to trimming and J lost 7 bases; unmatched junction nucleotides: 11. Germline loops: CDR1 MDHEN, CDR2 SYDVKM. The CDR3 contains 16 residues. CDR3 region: CASSLSGLAGGNEQYF. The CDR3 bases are TGTGCCAGCAGTTTGAGTGGGCTAGCGGGAGGTAATGAGCAGTACTTC.

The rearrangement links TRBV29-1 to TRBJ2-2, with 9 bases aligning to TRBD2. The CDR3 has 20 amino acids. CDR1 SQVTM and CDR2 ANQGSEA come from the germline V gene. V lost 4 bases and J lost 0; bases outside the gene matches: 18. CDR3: CSVAKRGVISRATNTGELFF. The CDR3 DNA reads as TGCAGCGTTGCAAAGCGGGGGGTGATTTCCAGGGCGACGAACACCGGGGAGCTGTTTTTT.

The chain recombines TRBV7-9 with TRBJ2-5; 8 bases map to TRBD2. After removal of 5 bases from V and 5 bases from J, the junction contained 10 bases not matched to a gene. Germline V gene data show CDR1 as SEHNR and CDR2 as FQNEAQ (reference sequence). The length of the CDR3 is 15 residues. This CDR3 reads CASSGIAGRLETQYF. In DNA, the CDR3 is TGTGCCAGCAGCGGAATAGCGGGAAGGCTGGAGACCCAGTACTTC. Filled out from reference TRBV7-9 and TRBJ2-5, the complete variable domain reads DTGVSQNPRHKITKRGQNVTFRCDPISEHNRLYWYRQTLGQGPEFLTYFQNEAQLEKSRLLSDRFSAERPKGSFSTLEIQRTEQGDSAMYLCASSGIAGRLETQYFGPGTRLLVL.

CDR3 loop: CASSQVEGTHDIQYF. The CDR3 DNA reads as TGCGCCAGCAGCCAAGTTGAGGGTACTCACGACATTCAGTACTTC. This rearrangement joins TRBV4-1 to TRBJ2-4; maybe TRBD2 (5 bases). Germline loops: CDR1 MGHRA, CDR2 YSYEKL. V was trimmed by 1 base and J by 8 bases, leaving 15 bases between them. CDR3 length: 15 amino acids.

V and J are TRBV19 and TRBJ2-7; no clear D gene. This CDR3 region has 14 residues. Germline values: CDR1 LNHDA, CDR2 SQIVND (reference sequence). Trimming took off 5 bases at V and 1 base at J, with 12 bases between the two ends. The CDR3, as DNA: TGTGCCAGTAGTCCCGGAAGCTCTTCCTACGAGCAGTACTTC. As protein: CASSPGSSSYEQYF.

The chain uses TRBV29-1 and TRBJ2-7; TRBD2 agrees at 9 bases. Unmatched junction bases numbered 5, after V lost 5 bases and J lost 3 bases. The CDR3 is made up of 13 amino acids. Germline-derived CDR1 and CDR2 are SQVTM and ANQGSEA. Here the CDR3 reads CSVWLAGHYEQYF. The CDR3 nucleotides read TGCAGCGTTTGGCTAGCGGGACACTACGAGCAGTACTTC.

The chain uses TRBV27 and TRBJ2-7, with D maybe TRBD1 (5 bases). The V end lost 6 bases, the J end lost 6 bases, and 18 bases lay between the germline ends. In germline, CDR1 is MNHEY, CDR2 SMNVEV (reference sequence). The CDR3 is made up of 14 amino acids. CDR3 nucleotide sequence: TGTGCCAGCAGGCCGACAGCCTACGATGTCGAGCAGTACTTC. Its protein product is CASRPTAYDVEQYF.

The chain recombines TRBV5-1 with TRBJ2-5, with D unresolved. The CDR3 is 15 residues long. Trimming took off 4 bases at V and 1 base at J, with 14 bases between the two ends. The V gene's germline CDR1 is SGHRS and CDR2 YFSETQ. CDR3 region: CASSTYNPAQETQYF. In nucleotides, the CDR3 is TGCGCCAGCAGCACCTACAATCCAGCCCAAGAGACCCAGTACTTC.

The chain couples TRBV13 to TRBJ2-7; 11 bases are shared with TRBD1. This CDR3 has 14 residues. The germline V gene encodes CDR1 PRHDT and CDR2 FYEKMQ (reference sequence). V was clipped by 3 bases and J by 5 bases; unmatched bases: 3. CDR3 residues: CASSFGQGADEQYF. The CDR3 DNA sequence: TGTGCCAGCAGCTTCGGACAGGGGGCCGACGAGCAGTACTTC.

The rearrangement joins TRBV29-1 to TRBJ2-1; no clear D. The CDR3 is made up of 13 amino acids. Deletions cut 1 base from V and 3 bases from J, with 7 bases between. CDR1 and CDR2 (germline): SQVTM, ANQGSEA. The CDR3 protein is CSVEAGNYNEQFF. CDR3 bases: TGCAGCGTTGAAGCTGGGAACTACAATGAGCAGTTCTTC.

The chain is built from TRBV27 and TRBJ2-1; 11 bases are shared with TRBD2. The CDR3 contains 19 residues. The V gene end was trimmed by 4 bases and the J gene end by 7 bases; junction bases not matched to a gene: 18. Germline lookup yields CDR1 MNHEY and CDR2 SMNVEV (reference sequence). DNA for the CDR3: TGTGCCAGCAGTTGGTTGACCGGGACTAGCGGAAAGGCGGCTAATGAGCAGTTCTTC. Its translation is CASSWLTGTSGKAANEQFF.

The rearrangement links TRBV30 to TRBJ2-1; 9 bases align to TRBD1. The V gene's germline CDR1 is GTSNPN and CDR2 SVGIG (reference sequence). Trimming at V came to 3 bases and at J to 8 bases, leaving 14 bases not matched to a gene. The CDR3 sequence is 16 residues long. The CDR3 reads CAWSTKSHRGLDEQFF. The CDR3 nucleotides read TGTGCCTGGAGCACCAAATCGCACAGGGGGCTGGATGAGCAGTTCTTC.

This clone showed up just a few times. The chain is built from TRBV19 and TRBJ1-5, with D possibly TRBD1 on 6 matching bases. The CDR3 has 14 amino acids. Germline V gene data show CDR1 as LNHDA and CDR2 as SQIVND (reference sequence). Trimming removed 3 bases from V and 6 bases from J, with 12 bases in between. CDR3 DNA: TGTGCCAGTAGTATGGAGGGGGAGTTTCAGCCCCAGCATTTT. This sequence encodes CASSMEGEFQPQHF.

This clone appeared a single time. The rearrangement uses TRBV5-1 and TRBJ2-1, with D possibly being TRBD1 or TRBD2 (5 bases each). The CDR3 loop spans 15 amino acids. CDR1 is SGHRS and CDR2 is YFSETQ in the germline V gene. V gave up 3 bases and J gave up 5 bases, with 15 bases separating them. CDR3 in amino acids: CASSSNGADNNEQFF. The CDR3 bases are TGCGCCAGCAGCTCGAACGGGGCAGATAACAATGAGCAGTTCTTC.

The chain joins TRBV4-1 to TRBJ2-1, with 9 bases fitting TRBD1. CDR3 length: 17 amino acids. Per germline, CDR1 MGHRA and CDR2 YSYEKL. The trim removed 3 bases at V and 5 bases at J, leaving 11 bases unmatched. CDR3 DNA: TGCGCCAGCAGCCACCGGGCGGGACAGGGCCAAAACAATGAGCAGTTCTTC. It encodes CASSHRAGQGQNNEQFF.

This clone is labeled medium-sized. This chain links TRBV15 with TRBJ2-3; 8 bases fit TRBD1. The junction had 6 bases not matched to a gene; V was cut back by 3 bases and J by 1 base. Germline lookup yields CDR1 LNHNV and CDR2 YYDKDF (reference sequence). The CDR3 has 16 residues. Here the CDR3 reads CATSREPGQGTDTQYF. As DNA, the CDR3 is TGTGCCACCAGCAGGGAACCGGGACAGGGCACAGATACGCAGTATTTT.

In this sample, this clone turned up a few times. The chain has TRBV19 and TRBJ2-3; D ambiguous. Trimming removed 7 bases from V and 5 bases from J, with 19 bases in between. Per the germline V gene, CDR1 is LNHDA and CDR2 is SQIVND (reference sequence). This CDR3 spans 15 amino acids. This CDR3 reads CASKDGFTKGDTQYF. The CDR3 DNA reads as TGTGCCAGTAAGGACGGATTCACAAAGGGAGATACGCAGTATTTT. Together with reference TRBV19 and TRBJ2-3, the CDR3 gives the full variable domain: DGGITQSPKYLFRKEGQNVTLSCEQNLNHDAMYWYRQDPGQGLRLIYYSQIVNDFQKGDIAEGYSVSREKKESFPLTVTSAQKNPTAFYLCASKDGFTKGDTQYFGPGTRLTVL.

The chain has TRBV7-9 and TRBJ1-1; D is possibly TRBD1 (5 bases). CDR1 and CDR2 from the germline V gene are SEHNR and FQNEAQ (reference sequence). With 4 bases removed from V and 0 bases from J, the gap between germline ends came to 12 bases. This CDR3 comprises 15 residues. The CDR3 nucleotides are TGTGCCAGCAGCTCTCGACAGAGTGTGAACACTGAAGCTTTCTTT. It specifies CASSSRQSVNTEAFF.

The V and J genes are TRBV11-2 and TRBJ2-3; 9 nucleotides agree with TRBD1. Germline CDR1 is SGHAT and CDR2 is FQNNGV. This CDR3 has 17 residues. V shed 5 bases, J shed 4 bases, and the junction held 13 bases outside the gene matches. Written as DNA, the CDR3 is TGTGCCAGCAGCCCTCGGACAGGGGTGGGATCGTCAGATACGCAGTATTTT. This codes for CASSPRTGVGSSDTQYF.

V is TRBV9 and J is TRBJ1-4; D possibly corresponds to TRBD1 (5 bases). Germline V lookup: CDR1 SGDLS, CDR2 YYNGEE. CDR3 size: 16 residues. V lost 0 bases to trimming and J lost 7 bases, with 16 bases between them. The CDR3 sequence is CASSVEGSGPAEKLFF. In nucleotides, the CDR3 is TGTGCCAGCAGCGTAGAGGGCTCAGGGCCGGCTGAAAAACTGTTTTTT.

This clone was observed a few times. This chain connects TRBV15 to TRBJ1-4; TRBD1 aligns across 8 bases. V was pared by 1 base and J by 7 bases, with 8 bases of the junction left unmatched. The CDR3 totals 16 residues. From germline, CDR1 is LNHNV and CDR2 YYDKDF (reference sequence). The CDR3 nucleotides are TGTGCCACCAGCAGAGGATTGGACAGGGACGGTGAAAAACTGTTTTTT. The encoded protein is CATSRGLDRDGEKLFF.

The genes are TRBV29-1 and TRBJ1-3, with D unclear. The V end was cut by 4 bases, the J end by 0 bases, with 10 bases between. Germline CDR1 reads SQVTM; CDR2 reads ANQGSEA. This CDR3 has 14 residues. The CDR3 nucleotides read TGCAGCGTTGTTAGAGGCGCCTCTGGAAACACCATATATTTT. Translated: CSVVRGASGNTIYF.

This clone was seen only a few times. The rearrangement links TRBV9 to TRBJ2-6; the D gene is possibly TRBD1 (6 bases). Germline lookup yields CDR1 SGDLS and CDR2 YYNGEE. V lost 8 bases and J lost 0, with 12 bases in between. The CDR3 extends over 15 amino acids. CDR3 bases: TGTGCCAGTGGGGACACTAGCTCTGGGGCCAACGTCCTGACTTTC. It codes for CASGDTSSGANVLTF.